Listed below are T cell receptor beta chains from one sample, sequenced in a study of beta chain features in type 1 diabetes. Libraries were prepared by immunoSEQ multiplex PCR; TCRdb keeps only in-frame clonotypes and omits some of them. The sample has around 160,000 clones; about 44% are singletons. Sequenced material: Tregs from blood. Receptors were obtained from a man between 18 and 35 years old in good health. CDR3s include the opening cysteine and the closing phenylalanine or tryptophan. A D gene is named only where the DNA matches it firmly. The size field is filled for only some rows; it gives once, few, many or a size class.

.	TRBV6-6	.	TRBJ2-7	TGTGCCAGCAGCTTAGCTGTGGGCTCCTACGAGCAGTACTTC	CASSLAVGSYEQYF
.	TRBV19	TRBD1	TRBJ1-2	TGTGCCAGTAGTCGCGTCGGGACAGACTACTATGGCTACACCTTC	CASSRVGTDYYGYTF
once	TRBV20-1	.	TRBJ2-7	TGCAGTGCTGCCCCCGGGCAGTACTTC	CSAAPGQYF
few	TRBV6-5	.	TRBJ2-7	TGTGCCAGCAGAACCGGCGGCCTCTCCTACGAGCAGTACTTC	CASRTGGLSYEQYF
.	TRBV5-5	TRBD1	TRBJ1-2	TGTGCCAGCAGCTTGGCCGGGACAGGGGGTCTCTACGTCTATGGCTACACCTTC	CASSLAGTGGLYVYGYTF
.	TRBV7-2	.	TRBJ2-7	TGTGCCAGCAGCCCCCAGGAGGGTGGGATGTACGAGCAGTACTTC	CASSPQEGGMYEQYF
.	TRBV5-1	.	TRBJ1-2	TGCGCCAGCAGCTTGCAGGGAACTAACTATGGCTACACCTTC	CASSLQGTNYGYTF
.	TRBV6-6	TRBD2	TRBJ2-3	TGTGCCAGCAGTTACTCTCCCGGGGGGGTGAATACGCAGTATTTT	CASSYSPGGVNTQYF
few	TRBV4-3	TRBD1	TRBJ2-6	TGCGCCAGCAGCAGGGTAGCCGGGACAGGGACGGGTTCAGGGGCCAACGTCCTGACTTTC	CASSRVAGTGTGSGANVLTF
.	TRBV2	.	TRBJ1-1	TGTGCCAGCAGTGGTAACAGGGTGAACACTGAAGCTTTCTTT	CASSGNRVNTEAFF
.	TRBV11-2	.	TRBJ2-7	TGTGCCAGCAGCTTAGTGAAGCAACACGAGCAGTACTTC	CASSLVKQHEQYF
.	TRBV5-1	TRBD1	TRBJ1-2	TGCGCCAGCAGCTGGACAGGGATTGGCTACACCTTC	CASSWTGIGYTF
few	TRBV2	.	TRBJ2-7	TGTGCCAGCAGTGAACGGGGAGTGCCCTACGAGCAGTACTTC	CASSERGVPYEQYF
.	TRBV6-6	.	TRBJ1-2	TGTGCCAGCAGTCACACTGACAGGTTTCTCAGCTATGGCTACACCTTC	CASSHTDRFLSYGYTF
.	TRBV10-3	.	TRBJ1-2	TGTGCCATCAGTGGGGCCGATGAGTATGGCTACACCTTC	CAISGADEYGYTF
.	TRBV19	.	TRBJ2-1	TGTGCCAGTAGCGACGCAGGGGGAGGCTCCTACAATGAGCAGTTCTTC	CASSDAGGGSYNEQFF
.	TRBV5-1	TRBD1	TRBJ2-1	TGCGCCAGCGCACCGGGACAGGGGGCCTTAGCCTACAATGAGCAGTTCTTC	CASAPGQGALAYNEQFF
few	TRBV7-9	.	TRBJ2-4	TGTGCCAGCAGCTGGCAGGGGAGTGCAAACATTCAGTACTTC	CASSWQGSANIQYF
.	TRBV7-9	TRBD1	TRBJ2-7	TGTGCCAGCAGCCGCACAGGGGACGAGCAGTACTTC	CASSRTGDEQYF
.	TRBV7-9	TRBD1	TRBJ1-2	TGTGCCAGCAGCTTAAGTACAGGGGGCGCTGACTATGGCTACACCTTC	CASSLSTGGADYGYTF
.	TRBV6-5	TRBD1	TRBJ2-7	TGTGCCAGCAGTTACTTCGGGACAGGGTGGGACGAGCAGTACTTC	CASSYFGTGWDEQYF
once	TRBV10-1	TRBD1	TRBJ1-5	TGCGCCAGCGGAGGACAGGGGCGACCTCATAGCAATCAGCCCCAGCATTTT	CASGGQGRPHSNQPQHF
.	TRBV9	.	TRBJ2-7	TGTGCCAGCAGCGCCCGCGGGACCTCCTACGAGCAGTACTTC	CASSARGTSYEQYF
.	TRBV28	.	TRBJ1-5	TGTGCCAGCAGCACCCGTACAGGGTTCAATCAGCCCCAGCATTTT	CASSTRTGFNQPQHF
.	TRBV7-9	.	TRBJ1-1	TGTGCCAGCAGCAGTTGGTTGGGGGCCACTGAAGCTTTCTTT	CASSSWLGATEAFF
.	TRBV7-9	.	TRBJ1-4	TGTGCCAGCAGCTTCACTCAGGGTCGGGAACTGTTTTTT	CASSFTQGRELFF
.	TRBV5-4	TRBD1	TRBJ2-7	TGTGCCAGCAGCCCCGGGACAGGGAACTTCTACGAGCAGTACTTC	CASSPGTGNFYEQYF
few	TRBV5-6	.	TRBJ1-2	TGTGCCAGCAGCTTTCCCAGCTACAGGGCGGAAGACTATGGCTACACCTTC	CASSFPSYRAEDYGYTF
few	TRBV29-1	TRBD2	TRBJ2-1	TGCAGCGTTGAAGACGGCGGGAGTCGGATCAATGAGCAGTTCTTC	CSVEDGGSRINEQFF
.	TRBV6-6	TRBD2	TRBJ2-7	TGTGCCAGCAGTTCTATTTTAGCGGGAACTACCTACGAGCAGTACTTC	CASSSILAGTTYEQYF
.	TRBV7-8	TRBD2	TRBJ2-5	TGTGCCAGCAGCTTCGTCCCTAGCGGGGGGGCAATAAAGACCCAGTACTTC	CASSFVPSGGAIKTQYF
few	TRBV6-1	.	TRBJ2-2	TGTGCCAGCGGGAGAGGAACCACCGGGGAGCTGTTTTTT	CASGRGTTGELFF
.	TRBV7-3	TRBD2	TRBJ2-2	TGTGCCAGCAGCTTATCCTCGGGAGGGACCACCGGGGAGCTGTTTTTT	CASSLSSGGTTGELFF
few	TRBV25-1	TRBD2	TRBJ2-3	TGTGCCAGCAGTCCACTAGCGGGAGGATGGGATACGCAGTATTTT	CASSPLAGGWDTQYF
.	TRBV27	TRBD1	TRBJ2-2	TGTGCCAGCAGCCAAGTCGAGACAGGGTGGAAGAACACCGGGGAGCTGTTTTTT	CASSQVETGWKNTGELFF
.	TRBV7-2	.	TRBJ2-7	TGTGCCAGCAGCTTAGTGGTCGTCGGGGTTTCCTCCTACGAGCAGTACTTC	CASSLVVVGVSSYEQYF
.	TRBV5-5	TRBD1	TRBJ1-5	TGTGCCAGCAGCCACGGACAGGGGCGACTTTATAGCAATCAGCCCCAGCATTTT	CASSHGQGRLYSNQPQHF
few	TRBV7-8	.	TRBJ2-7	TGTGCCAGCAGTCAGTCATCCTATGGACTGAGGAACTCCTACGAGCAGTACTTC	CASSQSSYGLRNSYEQYF
.	TRBV4-1	TRBD2	TRBJ2-5	TGCGCCAGCAGCCGTACGACTAGCGGTTCCCAAGAGACCCAGTACTTC	CASSRTTSGSQETQYF
.	TRBV5-4	.	TRBJ2-7	TGTGCCAGCAGCCCCCTGACGCAGGCCTACGAGCAGTACTTC	CASSPLTQAYEQYF
.	TRBV6-5	TRBD2	TRBJ2-7	TGTGCCAGCGGGAGGGCCTCCGAGCAGTACTTC	CASGRASEQYF
.	TRBV18	.	TRBJ1-1	TGTGCCAGCTCAGATGGGCTGAACACTGAAGCTTTCTTT	CASSDGLNTEAFF
.	TRBV6-5	TRBD1	TRBJ1-1	TGTGCCAGCGAAATCAACAGGGGGCAGGAGACTGAAGCTTTCTTT	CASEINRGQETEAFF
.	TRBV6-5	.	TRBJ2-4	TGTGCCAGCAGTTACTCCAGGGAAAACATTCAGTACTTC	CASSYSRENIQYF
once	TRBV29-1	.	TRBJ1-3	TGCAGCGTTGAAGACCCCTGGCACTCTGGAAACACCATATATTTT	CSVEDPWHSGNTIYF
.	TRBV5-5	TRBD1	TRBJ1-6	TGTGCCAGCAGCCCGGAGACAGGGATGTATAATTCACCCCTCCACTTT	CASSPETGMYNSPLHF
few	TRBV19	.	TRBJ2-1	TGTGCCAGTAGTATAGTATCGGGGCAGGGGACCGAGCAGTTCTTC	CASSIVSGQGTEQFF
few	TRBV30	.	TRBJ2-1	TGTGCCTGGAGTGTAGCCGGGATCTACTACAATGAGCAGTTCTTC	CAWSVAGIYYNEQFF
.	TRBV7-2	TRBD1	TRBJ1-1	TGTGCCAGCAGCCAACCCGGGACAGGGGTCCTCAAGGGGGCTTTCTTT	CASSQPGTGVLKGAFF
once	TRBV2	.	TRBJ2-7	TGTGCCAGCAGAAGGACAGAGGGATACGAGCAGTACTTC	CASRRTEGYEQYF
.	TRBV19	TRBD1	TRBJ2-7	TGTGCCAGTAGTGGCCGGGACAGGGGGGTGAGCGAGCAGTACTTC	CASSGRDRGVSEQYF
few	TRBV11-1	.	TRBJ2-3	TGTGCCAGCAGCTTTCCGGGGGCAGATACGCAGTATTTT	CASSFPGADTQYF
few	TRBV9	TRBD2	TRBJ2-1	TGTGCCAGCAGCGTAGGGGTCAGCGGGGGGCCTTCGGAGCAGTTCTTC	CASSVGVSGGPSEQFF